Described below is a single TCR beta chain sequence and its context. The antigen is unknown. 13 Jbeta primers and 60 Vbeta primers were used for the PCR. TCRdb keeps only in-frame clones here, not all; method: immunoSEQ multiplex PCR. Of fewer than 200,000 clones listed, around 86% are singletons. This record belongs to a study of cytomegalovirus exposure and HLA in healthy donors. V gave up 8 bases and J gave up 5 bases; unmatched junction bases: 4. This CDR3 comprises 13 residues. Germline assignment: CDR1 MNHNS and CDR2 SASEGT. Whole-study results and caveats: A later look showed TCR association rates differing by HLA locus, highest for DRB1 and lowest for HLA-C. Later genetic work tied a missense DCLRE1C variant to beta-chain V and J trimming. Productive status was seen about 90% or about 30% of the time for most TCR beta V segments in an earlier analysis. Listed as cytomegalovirus-associated were 150 or so TCR beta chains.

Sequenced: PBMCs. The receptor's source is a girl between 2 and 10 years old in good health and CMV-seropositive. J is TRBJ1-5 and V is TRBV6-1; 9 bases are a match to TRBD1. The CDR3 bases are TGTGCCAGCGGGGACAGGGAACATCAGCCCCAGCATTTT. Translating it yields CASGDREHQPQHF.